A single sample is the source of the 3 T cell receptor beta chains below, sequenced in a study of blood T cell repertoires in COVID-19. Assay: immunoSEQ multiplex PCR; the TCRdb copy retains only in-frame clones and omits some. Of 45,000 or so clones detected, roughly nine tenths appear once; the ten largest clones hold roughly 21%. Sequenced: peripheral blood. The source is a woman aged 80 or over in a cohort sampled during active or convalescent COVID-19.

V is TRBV27 and J is TRBJ1-6; 7 nucleotides match TRBD1. With 2 bases clipped from V and 8 bases from J, the junction kept 15 bases outside the gene matches. Germline assignment: CDR1 MNHEY and CDR2 SMNVEV (reference sequence). CDR3 length: 18 amino acids. CDR3 region: CASSLLGRGPKRDSPLHF. In DNA, the CDR3 is TGTGCCAGCAGTTTACTTGGAAGGGGGCCCAAAAGGGATTCACCCCTCCACTTT.

The V and J genes are TRBV9 and TRBJ2-3, with TRBD1 matching 10 bases. CDR3 length equals 14 residues. After removal of 4 bases from V and 6 bases from J, the junction contained 5 bases not matched to a gene. Germline values: CDR1 SGDLS, CDR2 YYNGEE. The CDR3 nucleotides are TGTGCCAGCAGCCCCCCGGACAGGGGGGATACGCAGTATTTT. It encodes CASSPPDRGDTQYF.

V is TRBV7-9 and J is TRBJ2-3; TRBD2 agrees at 7 bases. The CDR3 runs to 13 residues. CDR1 and CDR2 from the germline V gene are SEHNR and FQNEAQ (reference sequence). The ends lost 5 bases at V and 6 bases at J; junction bases unmatched: 5. The CDR3 spells CASSRMGGDTQYF. DNA of the CDR3: TGTGCCAGCAGCCGTATGGGGGGGGATACGCAGTATTTT.